This passage covers 18 T cell receptor beta chains from one sample sequenced in a study of blood T cell repertoires in COVID-19. TCRdb's table, derived via immunoSEQ multiplex PCR, lists solely in-frame clones and lacks some. The table has about 440,000 clones, 90% seen once. The sequencing input was PBMCs or T cells enriched from blood (not recorded which). The receptor set was obtained from a young man who had recovered from COVID-19.

V and J are TRBV11-3 and TRBJ1-5, with D tentatively TRBD1 (5 bases). CDR1 SGHNT and CDR2 YENEEA come from the germline V gene. The V gene lost 0 bases and the J gene lost 7 bases, with 16 bases spanning the gap. This CDR3 has 16 residues. The CDR3 DNA reads TGTGCCAGCAGCTTAGATCGGCAGGGTGTCTGGCAGCCCCAGCATTTT. It yields the protein CASSLDRQGVWQPQHF.

This sequence joins TRBV27 and TRBJ1-5; D perhaps matches TRBD1 (6 bases). Trimming took 0 bases from V and 1 from J, leaving 13 bases between them. The CDR3 runs 17 residues. Germline V gene sequence: CDR1 MNHEY, CDR2 SMNVEV (reference sequence). The CDR3 nucleotides are TGTGCCAGCAGTTTATCGGGTCTTGGGACAAGCAATCAGCCCCAGCATTTT. Its translation is CASSLSGLGTSNQPQHF.

J is TRBJ2-5 and V is TRBV5-1, with a tentative D call TRBD1 (5 bases). V gave up 0 bases and J gave up 1 base, with 10 bases separating them. The CDR3 contains 15 residues. Germline V gene data show CDR1 as SGHRS and CDR2 as YFSETQ. The CDR3 loop is CASSLAGHLQETQYF. CDR3 DNA: TGCGCCAGCAGCTTGGCCGGACACCTCCAAGAGACCCAGTACTTC.

At least ten counts were recorded for this clone. The chain uses TRBV7-9 and TRBJ2-5; unclear D gene. The CDR3 consists of 14 residues. The V gene lost 5 bases and the J gene lost 0 bases, with 10 bases spanning the gap. In germline, CDR1 is SEHNR, CDR2 FQNEAQ (reference sequence). This CDR3 is CASSQGDYQETQYF. The CDR3 region has the DNA TGTGCCAGCAGCCAAGGAGACTACCAAGAGACCCAGTACTTC.

The V call is TRBV5-4, the J call TRBJ1-2, with D possibly TRBD1 on 5 matching bases. The CDR3 contains 14 residues. Germline lookup yields CDR1 SGHNT and CDR2 YYREEE (reference sequence). Trimming stripped 1 base from V and 3 bases from J, with 10 bases between. The chain's CDR3 is CASSLRGGDYGYTF. The CDR3 nucleotides are TGTGCCAGCAGCTTGCGGGGGGGTGACTATGGCTACACCTTC.

The gene calls are TRBV27 and TRBJ1-2; 9 nucleotides line up with TRBD1. The trim removed 6 bases at V and 2 bases at J, leaving 4 bases unmatched. Looked up from germline, CDR1 is MNHEY and CDR2 is SMNVEV (reference sequence). This CDR3 spans 14 amino acids. In DNA, the CDR3 is TGTGCCAGCAGAATGGACAGGGGAAACTATGGCTACACCTTC. Amino acid sequence: CASRMDRGNYGYTF.

V gene TRBV5-4 combines with J gene TRBJ1-6, with TRBD1 as a possible D gene (6 bases). Germline CDR1 SGHNT, CDR2 YYREEE (reference sequence). This CDR3 spans 19 amino acids. V was cut by 4 bases and J by 0 bases, with 20 bases left in between. The CDR3 loop is CASSPGGTEVSSYNSPLHF. CDR3 in DNA: TGTGCCAGCAGCCCGGGGGGCACGGAGGTGAGCTCCTATAATTCACCCCTCCACTTT.

The J gene is TRBJ1-4, the V gene TRBV2, with 9 bases matching TRBD1. J gave up 5 bases and V 6 bases, and 1 base lay outside the gene matches. The V gene's germline CDR1 is SNHLY and CDR2 FYNNEI. The CDR3 is made up of 13 amino acids. The CDR3: CASRDRGNEKLFF. The CDR3 DNA follows: TGTGCCAGCAGAGACAGGGGGAATGAAAAACTGTTTTTT.

This clone was counted once. The chain carries TRBV5-1 and TRBJ1-5; D possibly corresponds to TRBD1 (6 bases). The germline CDR1 and CDR2 sequences are SGHRS and YFSETQ. V lost 1 base, J lost 7 bases, and 12 bases lay in between. The CDR3 spans 14 residues. The CDR3 DNA follows: TGCGCCAGCAGCTTGACAGGGTCGGGACAGCCCCAGCATTTT. Its protein product is CASSLTGSGQPQHF.

V and J are TRBV15 and TRBJ1-6, with unresolved D. Germline assignment: CDR1 LNHNV and CDR2 YYDKDF (reference sequence). The germline V and J ends were trimmed by 5 bases and 7 bases, with 6 bases remaining between them. This CDR3 contains 12 residues. CDR3 sequence: CATSGANSPLHF. Here the CDR3 DNA reads TGTGCCACCAGCGGAGCGAATTCACCCCTCCACTTT.

This chain uses TRBV5-4 with TRBJ1-1, with D maybe TRBD1 (5 bases). Trimming took 4 bases from V and 0 from J, leaving 10 bases between them. CDR3 length: 14 amino acids. CDR1 and CDR2 (germline): SGHNT, YYREEE (reference sequence). The CDR3: CASSRGGMNTEAFF. In DNA, the CDR3 is TGTGCCAGCAGCCGGGGGGGAATGAACACTGAAGCTTTCTTT.

The chain employs TRBV10-3 and TRBJ1-1; D call uncertain. Germline V CDR1 and CDR2: ENHRY, SYGVKD. There are 12 residues in the CDR3. V gave up 6 bases and J gave up 3 bases, with 8 bases separating them. CDR3 coding DNA: TGTGCCATCAGCGAGATAGACACTGAAGCTTTCTTT. Its protein product is CAISEIDTEAFF.

V gene TRBV27 combines with J gene TRBJ1-4; TRBD1 might be the D (5 bases). Germline CDR1 and CDR2: MNHEY and SMNVEV (reference sequence). V was pared by 11 bases and J by 0 bases, with 16 bases between. The CDR3 consists of 15 residues. CDR3 loop: CASGVRAATNEKLFF. The DNA of the CDR3 is TGTGCCTCGGGGGTTAGGGCCGCAACTAATGAAAAACTGTTTTTT.

The chain carries TRBV11-3 and TRBJ1-6; tentatively, D is TRBD1 (5 bases). CDR3 length: 18 amino acids. Per germline, CDR1 SGHNT and CDR2 YENEEA. The germline V and J ends were trimmed by 0 bases and 6 bases, with 18 bases remaining between them. The CDR3 protein is CASSLDLQAGGGNSPLHF. CDR3 nucleotide sequence: TGTGCCAGCAGCTTAGATCTACAGGCGGGGGGTGGTAATTCACCCCTCCACTTT.

The chain has TRBV5-1 and TRBJ1-2; TRBD1 is a possible D gene (5 bases). Germline V gene lookup returns CDR1 SGHRS and CDR2 YFSETQ. Between the trimmed V and J ends, which lost 2 bases and 3 bases, there was a span of 14 bases. This CDR3 is 15 amino acids long. CDR3 sequence: CASSFGAGRDYGYTF. The CDR3 DNA is TGCGCCAGCAGCTTCGGAGCAGGGAGGGACTATGGCTACACCTTC.

The rearrangement uses TRBV5-1 and TRBJ1-2; D gene uncertain. CDR1 and CDR2 (germline): SGHRS, YFSETQ. The CDR3 sequence is 15 residues long. Trimming pared 0 bases from V and 0 bases from J, leaving 9 bases between. The CDR3 sequence is CASSLGQYTNYGYTF. The DNA for the CDR3 is TGCGCCAGCAGCTTGGGCCAGTACACTAACTATGGCTACACCTTC.

J is TRBJ2-7 and V is TRBV6-5; 10 bases fit TRBD1. Per the germline V gene, CDR1 is MNHEY and CDR2 is SVGAGI. After removal of 5 bases from V and 2 bases from J, the junction contained 6 bases not matched to a gene. The CDR3 extends over 15 amino acids. The CDR3 here is CASSTRDRGTYEQYF. DNA of the CDR3: TGTGCCAGCAGTACCCGGGACAGGGGAACCTACGAGCAGTACTTC.

This clone appeared a single time. This chain uses TRBV10-2 with TRBJ2-1; 8 bases are shared with TRBD1. Germline trimming cut 3 bases from V and 3 bases from J; bases unmatched to any gene: 13. The length of the CDR3 is 18 residues. Germline V lookup: CDR1 WSHSY, CDR2 SAAADI. The CDR3 nucleotides read TGCGCCAGCAGTGAAGGCGGACAGGGCGGTAAGAACTACAATGAGCAGTTCTTC. Translation: CASSEGGQGGKNYNEQFF.